This record looks at one TCR beta chain sequence and its context. This sample is drawn from a study of blood T cell repertoires in COVID-19. On the study more broadly: PBMCs, B-cell-depleted T cells, or T cells provided the cDNA or gDNA that made up the material.

Profiled with immunoSEQ multiplex PCR; TCRdb holds only in-frame clones, not every one. This table has roughly 450,000 clones, roughly 88% appearing once. The length of the CDR3 is 15 residues. Germline assignment: CDR1 SGHAT and CDR2 FQNNGV. Trimming took 5 bases from V and 2 from J; bases not matched to a gene: 4. This sequence originates from a man younger than 35 who had recovered from COVID-19. The gene calls are TRBV11-2 and TRBJ2-1, with 9 bases that match TRBD1. Sequencing input: PBMCs or T cells enriched from blood (not recorded which). Here the CDR3 reads CASSIGQGTYNEQFF. CDR3 in DNA: TGTGCCAGCAGCATTGGACAGGGGACCTACAATGAGCAGTTCTTC. The entire variable domain, with the rest obtained from reference TRBV11-2 and TRBJ2-1, is as follows: EAGVAQSPRYKIIEKRQSVAFWCNPISGHATLYWYQQILGQGPKLLIQFQNNGVVDDSQLPKDRFSAERLKGVDSTLKIQPAKLEDSAVYLCASSIGQGTYNEQFFGPGTRLTVL.